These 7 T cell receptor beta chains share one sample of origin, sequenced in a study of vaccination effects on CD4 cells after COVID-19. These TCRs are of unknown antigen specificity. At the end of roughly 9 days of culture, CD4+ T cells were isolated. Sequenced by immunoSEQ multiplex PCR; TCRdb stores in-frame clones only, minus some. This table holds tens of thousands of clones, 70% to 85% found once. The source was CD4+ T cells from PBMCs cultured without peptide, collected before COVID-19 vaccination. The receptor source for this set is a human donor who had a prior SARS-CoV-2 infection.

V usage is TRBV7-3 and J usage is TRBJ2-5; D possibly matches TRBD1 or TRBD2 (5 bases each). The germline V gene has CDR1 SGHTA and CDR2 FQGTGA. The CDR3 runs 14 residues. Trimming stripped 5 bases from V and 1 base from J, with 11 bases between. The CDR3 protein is CASSEGPTQETQYF. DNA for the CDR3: TGTGCCAGCAGCGAGGGACCAACCCAAGAGACCCAGTACTTC.

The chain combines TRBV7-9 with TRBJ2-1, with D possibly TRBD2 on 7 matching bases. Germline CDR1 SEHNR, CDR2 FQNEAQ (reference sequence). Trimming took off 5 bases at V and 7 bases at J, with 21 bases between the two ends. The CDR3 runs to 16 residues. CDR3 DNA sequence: TGTGCCAGCAGCCGAGGGAGGGGGAAGGGTTGGAATGAGCAGTTCTTC. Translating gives CASSRGRGKGWNEQFF.

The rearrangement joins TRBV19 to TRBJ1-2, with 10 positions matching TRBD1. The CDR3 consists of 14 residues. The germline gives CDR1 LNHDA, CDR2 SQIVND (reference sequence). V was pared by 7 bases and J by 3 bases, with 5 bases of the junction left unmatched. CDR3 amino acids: CASKLGTGDYGYTF. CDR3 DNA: TGTGCCAGTAAACTAGGGACAGGGGACTATGGCTACACCTTC.

The CDR3 loop reads CASSLNLGTGELFF. The CDR3 DNA follows: TGTGCCAGCAGCTTAAATCTGGGGACCGGGGAGCTGTTTTTT. This chain connects TRBV7-9 to TRBJ2-2; no reliable D call. V was shortened by 2 bases and J by 5 bases, with 9 bases between the two germline ends. Germline assignment: CDR1 SEHNR and CDR2 FQNEAQ (reference sequence). This CDR3 is 14 amino acids long.

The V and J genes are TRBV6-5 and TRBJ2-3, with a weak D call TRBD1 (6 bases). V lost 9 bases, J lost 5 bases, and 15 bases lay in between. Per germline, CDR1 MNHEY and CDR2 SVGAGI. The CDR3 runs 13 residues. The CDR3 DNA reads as TGTGCCAGTTCTACAGGGTCCATAGATACGCAGTATTTT. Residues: CASSTGSIDTQYF.

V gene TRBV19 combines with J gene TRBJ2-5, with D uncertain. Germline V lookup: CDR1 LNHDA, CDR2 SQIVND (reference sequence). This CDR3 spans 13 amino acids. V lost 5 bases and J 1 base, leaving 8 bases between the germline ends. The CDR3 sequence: CASSYRLQETQYF. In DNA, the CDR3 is TGTGCCAGTAGTTATAGGCTCCAAGAGACCCAGTACTTC.

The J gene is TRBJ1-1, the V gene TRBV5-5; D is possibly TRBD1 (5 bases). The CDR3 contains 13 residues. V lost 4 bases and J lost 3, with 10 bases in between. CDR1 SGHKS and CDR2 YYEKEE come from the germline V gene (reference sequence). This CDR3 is CASSGGAYTEAFF. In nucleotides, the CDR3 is TGTGCCAGCAGCGGAGGGGCGTACACTGAAGCTTTCTTT.